The entry below describes one TCR beta chain. Its antigen remains unidentified. Use of 60 Vbeta and 13 Jbeta primers characterized the PCR. Measured with immunoSEQ multiplex PCR; TCRdb has only the in-frame clones, and not every one. Of some 200,000 clones in the sample, 60% to 85% are singletons; the top ten hold around 3.1%. The donors (healthy individuals) were bone marrow donors. The data originate from a study of cytomegalovirus exposure and HLA in healthy donors. Study-level information: Early release data held some 80 million unique TCRs from HLA-typed donors. The study, taken as a whole, reports: Earlier findings revealed that most TCR beta V segments proved productive either about 87% or about 30% of the time. Some TCR beta chains (about 180 of them) were listed as cytomegalovirus-associated.

This CDR3 contains 16 residues. J gave up 0 bases and V 6 bases, and 9 bases lay outside the gene matches. Germline loops: CDR1 LNHDA, CDR2 SQIVND (reference sequence). This sequence originates from a female donor in good health and CMV-seronegative. Sample: PBMCs. The chain uses TRBV19 and TRBJ2-7; TRBD1 matches 9 bases. CDR3 nucleotide sequence: TGTGCCAGTAGCTATTCCGGGACAGGGAACTCCTACGAGCAGTACTTC. The encoded protein is CASSYSGTGNSYEQYF.